These 3 T cell receptor beta chains were sequenced from one sample in a study of blood T cells in healthy people across ages. PCR was performed a second time for about 7 to 11 cycles using a sample-barcoded 5' primer and a J-beta primer mix. A single record per CDR3 protein comes from TCRdb applying MiXCR to the 5' RACE reads. Among some 1,000,000 distinct CDR3 sequences, 25% were seen once, and the ten largest hold less than 0.75%. These records were also assigned to another study, of T cells of mothers and their children.

The sample taken for sequencing was blood. The receptors come from a girl aged 2 to 10 in good health.

This clonotype has a handful of counts. The chain uses TRBV4-2 and TRBJ2-1, with 10 nucleotides matching TRBD2. CDR1 and CDR2 (germline): LGHNA, YNFKEQ. V lost 5 bases and J lost 5; bases outside the gene matches: 6. The length of the CDR3 is 15 residues. The DNA for the CDR3 is TGTGCCAGCAGCAAAGCTACTAGCGGGAACAATGAGCAGTTCTTC. It is translated as CASSKATSGNNEQFF.

This clonotype showed up just once. The V call is TRBV5-6, the J call TRBJ1-5; D unresolved. The CDR3 spans 15 residues. Per the germline V gene, CDR1 is SGHDT and CDR2 is YYEEEE. Trimming removed 2 bases from V and 3 bases from J, with 12 bases in between. CDR3 sequence: CASSFFGRINQPQHF. The CDR3 nucleotides read TGTGCCAGCAGCTTTTTTGGGCGGATCAATCAGCCCCAGCATTTT.

CDR3 amino acids: CASLSSGNYNEQFF. The DNA for the CDR3 is TGCGCCAGCCTCTCTAGCGGCAATTACAATGAGCAGTTCTTC. The gene calls are TRBV5-1 and TRBJ2-5, with 7 bases fitting TRBD2. The J call may be wrong; the DNA end is better matched by TRBJ2-1. CDR1 and CDR2 (germline): SGHRS, YFSETQ. The CDR3 contains 14 residues.